These T cell receptor beta chains were read from a single sample in a study of cytomegalovirus exposure and HLA in healthy donors. This table comes from immunoSEQ multiplex PCR, and its TCRdb copy is limited to in-frame clones, with some not included. In the table there are 110,000 or so clones, 60% to 80% of which are singletons. Sequenced sample: PBMCs. These receptors were obtained from a man in his fifties or sixties in good health and CMV-seropositive. Each CDR3 is given with its conserved first and last residue. D genes are given only for firm matches. Where a row states a size, it is once, few, many or the class of an expanded clone; other rows omit it.

CDR3 DNA	CDR3 protein	clone size	V gene	J gene	D gene	CDR3 length
TGCGCCAGCAGCTCGTGGACTAGCGGGGGGCGCACAGATACGCAGTATTTT	CASSSWTSGGRTDTQYF	.	TRBV5-1	TRBJ2-3	TRBD2	17
TGTGCCAGCAGCCGACTAGCGGCCTACGAGCAGTACTTC	CASSRLAAYEQYF	.	TRBV2	TRBJ2-7	TRBD2	13
TGTGCCAGCAGCTCCTTTAGCGGGAAGGTAGAGACCCAGTACTTC	CASSSFSGKVETQYF	.	TRBV7-2	TRBJ2-5	TRBD2	15
TGTGCCAGCAGTGGGGACAGGGGGAATGAGCAGTTCTTC	CASSGDRGNEQFF	.	TRBV2	TRBJ2-1	TRBD1	13
TGTGCCAGCAGCCCGGGACTAGCGGCCCTCAACACCGGGGAGCTGTTTTTT	CASSPGLAALNTGELFF	.	TRBV5-4	TRBJ2-2	TRBD2	17
TGTGCCAGCACTCGAGGGCGCTACGAGCAGTACTTC	CASTRGRYEQYF	.	TRBV28	TRBJ2-7	.	12
TGCGCCAGCAGCTCCCAGACAGGAACTTTATCTGAAGCTTTCTTT	CASSSQTGTLSEAFF	few	TRBV4-3	TRBJ1-1	.	15
TGCGCCAGCAGATCCGGGACAGAGCAAGAGACCCAGTACTTC	CASRSGTEQETQYF	.	TRBV23-1	TRBJ2-5	TRBD1	14
TGTGCCAGCCGGCCGGGGACAGGGGGCTACGAGCAGTACTTC	CASRPGTGGYEQYF	.	TRBV2	TRBJ2-7	TRBD1	14
TGTGCCAGTAGTATCAGGACTAGCGGGGAAGGAGAGACCCAGTACTTC	CASSIRTSGEGETQYF	few	TRBV19	TRBJ2-5	TRBD2	16
TGTGCCATCAGTGAGTTCGAATTGGAGAGCACAGATACGCAGTATTTT	CAISEFELESTDTQYF	.	TRBV10-3	TRBJ2-3	.	16
TGTGCCAGCAGCTACCAAGAGACCCAGTACTTC	CASSYQETQYF	.	TRBV2	TRBJ2-5	.	11
TGCGCCAGCAGCCAAACGCAGGGAGGAGAGACCCAGTACTTC	CASSQTQGGETQYF	.	TRBV4-1	TRBJ2-5	.	14
TGTGCCAGCAGCGTTGGGCAGGGGGGCACCGGGGAGCTGTTTTTT	CASSVGQGGTGELFF	.	TRBV9	TRBJ2-2	.	15